This entry lists 17 T cell receptor beta chains sequenced from one sample in a study of human T cells and chemical hapten exposure. The time point here: pre-sensitization, week 0. The sample's treatment: therapeutic diphenylcyclopropenone sensitization with weekly scalp DPC. TCRdb re-called the RACE reads through MiXCR, storing one row per CDR3 protein. The data show fewer than 350,000 distinct CDR3 sequences, roughly 8% seen once. The sample here was whole blood, taken in connection with sensitization to the hapten diphenylcyclopropenone (DPC). The receptors shown here come from a man between 18 and 35 years old with alopecia areata. Some clones in this sample may be carry-over from other donors' samples.

The chain has TRBV29-1 and TRBJ2-5; D gene uncertain. This CDR3 region has 15 residues. V was clipped by 0 bases and J by 6 bases, with 17 bases between them. Germline CDR1 reads SQVTM; CDR2 reads ANQGSEA. For the CDR3, the DNA is TGCAGCGTTGAAGAATCACTTCACATATCGAAGACCCAGTACTTC. Its translation: CSVEESLHISKTQYF.

The chain uses TRBV12-3 or TRBV12-4 and TRBJ2-7; a weak D match, TRBD1 (5 bases). V was clipped by 6 bases and J by 2 bases, with 11 bases between them. CDR3 length: 13 residues. Here the CDR3 reads CASSPKGTYEQYF. The CDR3 DNA sequence: TGTGCCAGCAGCCCGAAGGGGACCTACGAGCAGTACTTC.

A note on this clonotype: This sequence may be a read error, since a much larger clone differs from it by one base. This chain joins TRBV6-1 and TRBJ1-1; weak D call: TRBD1 (5 bases). Germline CDR1 MNHNS, CDR2 SASEGT. CDR3 size: 14 residues. Trimming pared 8 bases from V and 0 bases from J, leaving 13 bases between. DNA for the CDR3: TGTGCCAGCGGGGAGGGGATTGTGAACACTGAAGCTTTCTTT. This encodes CASGEGIVNTEAFF.

V and J are TRBV7-2 and TRBJ1-1; 7 bases are shared with TRBD1. This CDR3 region has 16 residues. The trim removed 0 bases at V and 5 bases at J, leaving 9 bases unmatched. Germline lookup yields CDR1 SGHTA and CDR2 FQGNSA. The CDR3 sequence is CASSLAPDRVGTEAFF. The CDR3 DNA follows: TGTGCCAGCAGCTTAGCCCCTGACAGGGTGGGTACTGAAGCTTTCTTT. Using reference TRBV7-2 and TRBJ1-1 for the parts outside the CDR3, the full variable domain is GAGVSQSPSNKVTEKGKDVELRCDPISGHTALYWYRQSLGQGLEFLIYFQGNSAPDKSGLPSDRFSAERTGGSVSTLTIQRTQQEDSAVYLCASSLAPDRVGTEAFFGQGTRLTVV.

This clonotype was observed a few times. The CDR3 nucleotides read TGCGCCAGCAGCCAAAGCGAAGTCGGGACAGGCCCGTACGAGCAGTACTTC. Residues: CASSQSEVGTGPYEQYF. V and J are TRBV4-1 and TRBJ2-7; 8 bases are a match to TRBD1. Germline loops: CDR1 MGHRA, CDR2 YSYEKL. This CDR3 spans 17 amino acids. The V gene end was trimmed by 2 bases and the J gene end by 4 bases; junction bases not matched to a gene: 13.

This clonotype was detected a few times. The chain has TRBV20-1 and TRBJ2-3; TRBD2 is a possible D gene (5 bases). This CDR3 spans 14 amino acids. The V end was cut by 5 bases, the J end by 2 bases, with 14 bases between. Germline V gene lookup returns CDR1 DFQATT and CDR2 SNEGSKA (reference sequence). This CDR3 reads CSALHGRATDTQYF. CDR3 bases: TGCAGTGCTCTTCATGGGAGAGCCACAGATACGCAGTATTTT.

This clonotype appeared a few times. The chain's CDR3 is CASRLQPEGPYGYTF. CDR3 nucleotide sequence: TGTGCCAGCAGACTCCAACCAGAGGGGCCCTATGGCTACACCTTC. V is TRBV6-5 and J is TRBJ1-2; D might be TRBD1 (5 bases). Germline V gives CDR1 MNHEY, CDR2 SVGAGI. V dropped 6 bases and J dropped 4 bases, with 18 bases sitting between them. The CDR3 spans 15 residues.

The chain has TRBV12-3 or TRBV12-4 and TRBJ2-3; D unclear. Trimming left V 3 bases short and J 0 bases short, with 7 bases between. The CDR3 spans 14 residues. The CDR3: CASSFGESTDTQYF. CDR3 nucleotides: TGTGCCAGCAGTTTTGGGGAAAGCACAGATACGCAGTATTTT.

This clonotype was counted ten times or more. The chain combines TRBV12-3 or TRBV12-4 with TRBJ1-2, with D hard to call. Trimming pared 7 bases from V and 2 bases from J, leaving 11 bases between. This CDR3 contains 13 residues. The CDR3 spells CASNFRPNYGYTF. In nucleotides, the CDR3 is TGTGCCAGCAATTTTAGGCCAAACTATGGCTACACCTTC.

This clonotype was recorded many times. The J gene is TRBJ1-1, the V gene TRBV5-1, with D perhaps TRBD1 (5 bases). The CDR3 loop spans 14 amino acids. Trimming left V 0 bases short and J 0 bases short, with 6 bases between. The germline gives CDR1 SGHRS, CDR2 YFSETQ. In nucleotides, the CDR3 is TGCGCCAGCAGCTTGGCGACAGTGAACACTGAAGCTTTCTTT. Its translation is CASSLATVNTEAFF.

This clonotype has just a few counts. This rearrangement joins TRBV28 to TRBJ1-5; D is undetermined. Trimming cost V 6 bases and J 3 bases, with 21 bases left between them. Germline V CDR1 and CDR2: MDHEN, SYDVKM. The CDR3 loop spans 17 amino acids. The CDR3 DNA is TGTGCCAGCAGCCCCAAACCCCGGACGGTTTACAATCAGCCCCAGCATTTT. Translation gives CASSPKPRTVYNQPQHF.

This clonotype appeared many times. V gene TRBV5-1 combines with J gene TRBJ2-7, with 11 bases lining up with TRBD1. The CDR3 spans 15 residues. V lost 4 bases and J lost 3; bases outside the gene matches: 6. The germline CDR1 and CDR2 sequences are SGHRS and YFSETQ. The CDR3 here is CASSKSGTGGYEQYF. CDR3 DNA: TGCGCCAGCAGCAAGTCCGGGACAGGGGGCTACGAGCAGTACTTC.

This clonotype was recorded at least ten times. The genes are TRBV7-2 and TRBJ2-5; 11 positions match TRBD2. Trimming at V came to 1 base and at J to 1 base, leaving 5 bases not matched to a gene. Germline loops: CDR1 SGHTA, CDR2 FQGNSA. The CDR3 has 17 residues. Written as DNA, the CDR3 is TGTGCCAGCAGCTTAGTAGCGGGGGGGCCCTCCCAAGAGACCCAGTACTTC. Its translation: CASSLVAGGPSQETQYF.

V and J are TRBV6-1 and TRBJ1-5, with TRBD1 matching over 10 bases. This CDR3 is 15 amino acids long. Germline CDR1 and CDR2: MNHNS and SASEGT. With 0 bases clipped from V and 5 bases from J, the junction kept 1 base outside the gene matches. The CDR3 reads CASSEAGTGDQPQHF. CDR3 sequence (DNA): TGTGCCAGCAGTGAAGCGGGGACAGGGGATCAGCCCCAGCATTTT.

The rearrangement links TRBV7-2 to TRBJ1-1; TRBD1 matches 9 bases. There are 15 residues in the CDR3. V was clipped by 5 bases and J by 7 bases; unmatched bases: 11. Germline V gene data show CDR1 as SGHTA and CDR2 as FQGNSA. The CDR3 sequence: CASSTGTGWIVEAFF. CDR3 sequence (DNA): TGTGCCAGCAGCACCGGGACAGGGTGGATTGTTGAAGCTTTCTTT.

CDR3 nucleotide sequence: TGTGCCACCTTCGGGGGGTACAATGAGCAGTTCTTC. Its protein product is CATFGGYNEQFF. The J gene is TRBJ2-1, the V gene TRBV6-2 or TRBV6-3, with 7 bases fitting TRBD2. The CDR3 is 12 amino acids. CDR1 and CDR2 (germline): MNHEY, SVGEGT. Trimming removed 10 bases from V and 4 bases from J; junction bases left unmatched: 4.

This chain joins TRBV2 and TRBJ2-3; a weak D match, TRBD1 (5 bases). The V gene lost 0 bases and the J gene lost 1 base, with 11 bases spanning the gap. The CDR3 is 16 residues long. Germline V gene lookup returns CDR1 SNHLY and CDR2 FYNNEI. The CDR3 sequence: CASSEAQGRGTDTQYF. The CDR3, as DNA: TGTGCCAGCAGTGAAGCGCAGGGCAGAGGCACAGATACGCAGTATTTT. Complete variable domain (other parts from reference TRBV2 and TRBJ2-3): EPEVTQTPSHQVTQMGQEVILRCVPISNHLYFYWYRQILGQKVEFLVSFYNNEISEKSEIFDDQFSVERPDGSNFTLKIRSTKLEDSAMYFCASSEAQGRGTDTQYFGPGTRLTVL.